Presented here are 30 T cell receptor beta chains from one specimen sequenced in a study of T-cell memory formation after mild COVID-19. MiXCR, applied by TCRdb to the 5' RACE reads, yields one record per CDR3 protein. The sample carries 100,000 to 150,000 distinct CDR3 sequences, 15% to 20% recorded once. Sequencing was done on a sample of PBMCs or a T cell subset sorted from them (not recorded which). The receptors shown here come from a man between 18 and 29 years old who had mild COVID-19 (a few samples of this study predate the infection). Cell type and time point are not known.

This clonotype was seen repeatedly, ten times or more. The DNA of the CDR3 is TGCGCCAGCAGCCAGGGGACTAGCGGGGTCGGCTCCTACAATGAGCAGTTCTTC. The encoded protein is CASSQGTSGVGSYNEQFF. V gene TRBV5-1 combines with J gene TRBJ2-1; 13 bases fit TRBD2. This CDR3 region has 18 residues. The ends lost 4 bases at V and 0 bases at J; junction bases unmatched: 7. The germline V gene has CDR1 SGHRS and CDR2 YFSETQ.

This clonotype has only one observation. The chain couples TRBV5-1 to TRBJ1-1; 8 bases are a match to TRBD1. CDR3 length: 14 amino acids. V shed 0 bases and J 10 bases; nucleotides not matched to a gene: 8. CDR1 is SGHRS, CDR2 YFSETQ, per germline. CDR3 loop: CASSLAATGEGAFF. The CDR3 DNA sequence: TGCGCCAGCAGCTTGGCCGCGACAGGGGAGGGAGCTTTCTTT.

This clonotype was observed many times. The chain has TRBV7-2 and TRBJ2-1; 13 bases are shared with TRBD2. The CDR3 spans 18 residues. Germline-derived CDR1 and CDR2 are SGHTA and FQGNSA. The V gene end was trimmed by 4 bases and the J gene end by 2 bases; junction bases not matched to a gene: 8. The CDR3 reads CASSSLGTSGVTYNEQFF. The CDR3 DNA follows: TGTGCCAGCAGCTCCCTTGGGACTAGCGGGGTAACCTACAATGAGCAGTTCTTC.

This clonotype showed up just a few times. V usage is TRBV4-3 and J usage is TRBJ2-3; maybe TRBD1 (5 bases). The ends were cut back, 1 base at V and 3 bases at J, with 8 bases in the middle. Per germline, CDR1 LGHNA and CDR2 YSLEER. CDR3 length equals 14 residues. The CDR3, as DNA: TGCGCCAGCAGCCAAGCTAAGGGGACAGATACGCAGTATTTT. Its translation: CASSQAKGTDTQYF.

This clonotype was picked up a small number of times. J is TRBJ1-2 and V is TRBV5-5; the D gene is possibly TRBD1 (6 bases). CDR3 length equals 15 residues. In germline, CDR1 is SGHKS, CDR2 YYEKEE (reference sequence). With 0 bases removed from V and 0 bases from J, the gap between germline ends came to 9 bases. Here the CDR3 DNA reads TGTGCCAGCAGCTTGGGAGGACAGCCTAACTATGGCTACACCTTC. Protein sequence: CASSLGGQPNYGYTF. Full variable domain (missing parts from reference TRBV5-5 and TRBJ1-2): DAGVTQSPTHLIKTRGQQVTLRCSPISGHKSVSWYQQVLGQGPQFIFQYYEKEERGRGNFPDRFSARQFPNYSSELNVNALLLGDSALYLCASSLGGQPNYGYTFGSGTRLTVV.

The J gene is TRBJ2-1, the V gene TRBV7-2; D not resolved. Trimming cost V 5 bases and J 13 bases, with 15 bases left between them. The length of the CDR3 is 12 residues. Germline values: CDR1 SGHTA, CDR2 FQGNSA. CDR3 DNA sequence: TGTGCCAGCAGCCTAAACACGGCTGGACAGTTCTTC. The encoded protein is CASSLNTAGQFF.

This chain links TRBV2 with TRBJ2-7; perhaps TRBD2 as D (6 bases). Trimming cost V 6 bases and J 5 bases, with 14 bases left between them. The CDR3 runs to 13 residues. Germline values: CDR1 SNHLY, CDR2 FYNNEI. The CDR3, as DNA: TGTGCCAGCAGGTTCGGGGGAGTCCACGAGCAGTACTTC. This sequence encodes CASRFGGVHEQYF.

The chain combines TRBV9 with TRBJ2-2; 7 positions agree with TRBD1. Germline V gene lookup returns CDR1 SGDLS and CDR2 YYNGEE. The CDR3 extends over 17 amino acids. Losses at the gene ends were 0 bases for V and 6 bases for J; bases not matched to a gene: 11. The CDR3 region is CASSVAPDRKGPGELFF. The CDR3 DNA follows: TGTGCCAGCAGCGTAGCCCCGGACAGGAAGGGTCCCGGGGAGCTGTTTTTT. Using reference TRBV9 and TRBJ2-2 for the parts outside the CDR3, the full variable domain is DSGVTQTPKHLITATGQRVTLRCSPRSGDLSVYWYQQSLDQGLQFLIQYYNGEERAKGNILERFSAQQFPDLHSELNLSSLELGDSALYFCASSVAPDRKGPGELFFGEGSRLTVL.

This clonotype was counted a few times. The J gene is TRBJ1-1, the V gene TRBV5-1; D not certain. Trimming took off 4 bases at V and 1 base at J, with 8 bases between the two ends. The CDR3 is made up of 13 amino acids. Germline CDR1 is SGHRS and CDR2 is YFSETQ. In DNA, the CDR3 is TGCGCCAGCAGCGGAACACAGAACACTGAAGCTTTCTTT. Translated, it gives CASSGTQNTEAFF.

Only a few counts were recorded for this clonotype. The gene calls are TRBV30 and TRBJ1-2; D unresolved. This CDR3 contains 11 residues. Trimming stripped 5 bases from V and 5 bases from J, with 9 bases between. Germline assignment: CDR1 GTSNPN and CDR2 SVGIG (reference sequence). The CDR3 region is CAWAGAYGYTF. CDR3 DNA: TGTGCCTGGGCGGGTGCATATGGCTACACCTTC.

Only a few counts were recorded for this clonotype. The chain couples TRBV28 to TRBJ1-1; 7 positions match TRBD1. This CDR3 is 15 amino acids long. V lost 5 bases to trimming and J lost 0 bases; unmatched junction nucleotides: 6. The germline V gene has CDR1 MDHEN and CDR2 SYDVKM. CDR3 DNA sequence: TGTGCCAGCAGTCTATCGACAGGGTTGAACACTGAAGCTTTCTTT. Protein product: CASSLSTGLNTEAFF.

The V gene is TRBV9, the J gene TRBJ2-3, with 10 bases fitting TRBD2. V was pared by 1 base and J by 5 bases, with 10 bases of the junction left unmatched. Germline V gene sequence: CDR1 SGDLS, CDR2 YYNGEE. The CDR3 length is 17 residues. CDR3 sequence (DNA): TGTGCCAGCAGCGTAACGGGAGCGGGGGGGCGCGTAGATACGCAGTATTTT. Translation gives CASSVTGAGGRVDTQYF.

This clonotype was seen a few times. The CDR3 protein is CASRSGLAQNNEQFF. DNA for the CDR3: TGTGCCAGCAGATCGGGACTAGCGCAAAACAATGAGCAGTTCTTC. This rearrangement joins TRBV27 to TRBJ2-1, with 10 bases matching TRBD2. V was clipped by 6 bases and J by 5 bases; unmatched bases: 7. CDR3 size: 15 residues. Germline V CDR1 and CDR2: MNHEY, SMNVEV (reference sequence).

This chain links TRBV6-1 with TRBJ2-7; TRBD2 aligns across 7 bases. The CDR3 covers 15 residues. V gave up 6 bases and J gave up 0 bases; unmatched junction bases: 8. Germline-derived CDR1 and CDR2 are MNHNS and SASEGT. As DNA, the CDR3 is TGTGCCAGCAGCAAAGGCGGGGGTTCCTCCTACGAGCAGTACTTC. It translates to CASSKGGGSSYEQYF.

Concerning this clonotype itself: In this CDR3 the conserved last residue, phenylalanine or tryptophan, is missing, so a read error is likely. The chain has TRBV5-1 and TRBJ2-1, with 11 bases lining up with TRBD2. This CDR3 has 16 residues. Germline CDR1 reads SGHRS; CDR2 reads YFSETQ. Trimming removed 3 bases from V and 5 bases from J; junction bases left unmatched: 7. The CDR3, as DNA: TGCGCCAGCAGCTGGGGACTAGCGGCACCCGACAATGAGCAGTTCTTA. It specifies CASSWGLAAPDNEQFL.

The genes are TRBV24-1 and TRBJ2-1, with 8 bases identical to TRBD2. The junction had 10 bases not matched to a gene; V was cut back by 7 bases and J by 6 bases. Germline V gene sequence: CDR1 KGHDR, CDR2 SFDVKD. The CDR3 is 15 amino acids. CDR3: CATSAAGGGSNEQFF. CDR3 sequence (DNA): TGTGCCACCAGCGCTGCGGGGGGCGGGAGCAATGAGCAGTTCTTC.

This clonotype was observed a handful of times. The genes are TRBV20-1 and TRBJ1-2; D not certain. CDR3 size: 11 residues. Looked up from germline, CDR1 is DFQATT and CDR2 is SNEGSKA (reference sequence). Trimming cost V 8 bases and J 5 bases, with 12 bases left between them. Written as DNA, the CDR3 is TGCAGTTCAAGTCCCCCTTATGGCTACACCTTC. Amino acid sequence: CSSSPPYGYTF.

The chain is built from TRBV6-5 and TRBJ2-3; D gene unclear. Trimming stripped 0 bases from V and 2 bases from J, with 6 bases between. Germline CDR1 is MNHEY and CDR2 is SVGAGI. The CDR3 loop spans 14 amino acids. This chain's CDR3 is CASSYSEFTDTQYF. CDR3 nucleotides: TGTGCCAGCAGTTACTCCGAATTCACAGATACGCAGTATTTT.

The rearrangement uses TRBV7-2 and TRBJ1-5; D is undetermined. Between the trimmed V and J ends, which lost 3 bases and 3 bases, there was a span of 12 bases. Germline lookup yields CDR1 SGHTA and CDR2 FQGNSA. CDR3 length equals 15 residues. CDR3 protein: CASSFSPTYNQPQHF. The CDR3, as DNA: TGTGCCAGCAGCTTTTCCCCCACGTACAATCAGCCCCAGCATTTT.

This clonotype showed up just a few times. The chain joins TRBV20-1 to TRBJ2-7; TRBD2 is a possible D gene (6 bases). Between the trimmed V and J ends, which lost 5 bases and 3 bases, there was a span of 14 bases. Germline assignment: CDR1 DFQATT and CDR2 SNEGSKA (reference sequence). This CDR3 has 13 residues. This CDR3 is CSAGGAGNYEQYV. The CDR3 DNA sequence: TGCAGTGCTGGAGGGGCAGGCAACTACGAGCAGTACGTC.

Only a few counts were recorded for this clonotype. This rearrangement joins TRBV5-1 to TRBJ2-3; TRBD2 aligns across 7 bases. This CDR3 has 15 amino acids. CDR1 SGHRS and CDR2 YFSETQ come from the germline V gene. The ends lost 0 bases at V and 4 bases at J; junction bases unmatched: 5. In DNA, the CDR3 is TGCGCCAGCAGCTTGGAACGAGGGAGGGCAGATACGCAGTATTTT. This encodes CASSLERGRADTQYF. Together with reference TRBV5-1 and TRBJ2-3, the CDR3 gives the full variable domain: KAGVTQTPRYLIKTRGQQVTLSCSPISGHRSVSWYQQTPGQGLQFLFEYFSETQRNKGNFPGRFSGRQFSNSRSEMNVSTLELGDSALYLCASSLERGRADTQYFGPGTRLTVL.

This clonotype came up many times. V gene TRBV20-1 combines with J gene TRBJ2-5, with 9 bases fitting TRBD1. The CDR3 totals 14 residues. Germline V gene lookup returns CDR1 DFQATT and CDR2 SNEGSKA (reference sequence). After removal of 5 bases from V and 4 bases from J, the junction contained 8 bases not matched to a gene. CDR3 region: CSAPGTGSLETQYF. The DNA of the CDR3 is TGCAGTGCTCCCGGGACAGGGTCGTTAGAGACCCAGTACTTC.

The chain carries TRBV7-9 and TRBJ2-1, with a weak D call TRBD2 (5 bases). This CDR3 comprises 13 residues. V was shortened by 5 bases and J by 5 bases, with 10 bases between the two germline ends. Germline-derived CDR1 and CDR2 are SEHNR and FQNEAQ (reference sequence). CDR3 sequence: CASSQAGDNEQFF. CDR3 coding DNA: TGTGCCAGCAGCCAGGCCGGGGACAATGAGCAGTTCTTC. Drawing the rest from reference TRBV7-9 and TRBJ2-1, the complete variable domain is DTGVSQNPRHKITKRGQNVTFRCDPISEHNRLYWYRQTLGQGPEFLTYFQNEAQLEKSRLLSDRFSAERPKGSFSTLEIQRTEQGDSAMYLCASSQAGDNEQFFGPGTRLTVL.

The V call is TRBV7-8, the J call TRBJ2-7, with 8 bases that match TRBD2. Germline CDR1 SGHVS, CDR2 FQNEAQ. The CDR3 has 14 residues. V was clipped by 10 bases and J by 0 bases; unmatched bases: 8. CDR3 in DNA: TGTGCCACCGGGGGGGCGGACTACTCCTACGAGCAGTACTTC. It yields the protein CATGGADYSYEQYF.

This rearrangement joins TRBV5-5 to TRBJ2-3; D not certain. The CDR3 runs to 16 residues. With 7 bases removed from V and 2 bases from J, the gap between germline ends came to 20 bases. Germline CDR1 and CDR2: SGHKS and YYEKEE (reference sequence). The CDR3 nucleotides read TGTGCCAGCCGGTTCCGTGATGGGGTAGTCACAGATACGCAGTATTTT. It specifies CASRFRDGVVTDTQYF. Full variable domain (rest looked up from reference TRBV5-5 and TRBJ2-3): DAGVTQSPTHLIKTRGQQVTLRCSPISGHKSVSWYQQVLGQGPQFIFQYYEKEERGRGNFPDRFSARQFPNYSSELNVNALLLGDSALYLCASRFRDGVVTDTQYFGPGTRLTVL.

This clonotype appeared a few times. Its ends do not fully match the called genes, so a read error is possible. The CDR3 loop is CASSSLAGVVDTQYF. The CDR3 DNA follows: TGTGCTAGCAGCTCCTTAGCGGGAGTCGTAGATACGCAGTATTTT. The chain employs TRBV7-7 and TRBJ2-3; 9 bases fit TRBD2. The CDR3 contains 15 residues. Germline V gene data show CDR1 as SSHAT and CDR2 as FNYEAQ (reference sequence).

This clonotype was seen once. The chain joins TRBV5-1 to TRBJ2-7; no firm D call. Germline CDR1 SGHRS, CDR2 YFSETQ. V gave up 0 bases and J gave up 0 bases, with 7 bases separating them. The CDR3 has 14 residues. Here the CDR3 reads CASSLDSHSYEQYF. In DNA, the CDR3 is TGCGCCAGCAGCTTGGACAGCCACTCCTACGAGCAGTACTTC. The full variable domain, with the rest looked up from reference TRBV5-1 and TRBJ2-7, is KAGVTQTPRYLIKTRGQQVTLSCSPISGHRSVSWYQQTPGQGLQFLFEYFSETQRNKGNFPGRFSGRQFSNSRSEMNVSTLELGDSALYLCASSLDSHSYEQYFGPGTRLTVT.

This clonotype occurred a few times. V is TRBV29-1 and J is TRBJ2-3, with unresolved D. Germline V gives CDR1 SQVTM, CDR2 ANQGSEA. Trimming stripped 6 bases from V and 0 bases from J, with 7 bases between. This CDR3 is 12 amino acids long. In DNA, the CDR3 is TGCAGCGTCTATTACAGCACAGATACGCAGTATTTT. Its translation is CSVYYSTDTQYF.

This clonotype has just a few counts. The chain has TRBV12-3 or TRBV12-4 and TRBJ1-5; tentatively, D is TRBD1 (5 bases). V lost 6 bases, J lost 4 bases, and 13 bases lay in between. This CDR3 has 14 amino acids. The DNA of the CDR3 is TGTGCCAGCAGCAAGTTCGGGGCGAATCAGCCCCAGCATTTT. Encoded protein: CASSKFGANQPQHF.

This clonotype was picked up a small number of times. The chain employs TRBV29-1 and TRBJ2-7; possible D gene TRBD1, 5 bases. Trimming took 7 bases from V and 2 from J, leaving 18 bases between them. Germline CDR1 is SQVTM and CDR2 is ANQGSEA. There are 14 residues in the CDR3. The chain's CDR3 is CSGLRQLVPYEQYV. The CDR3 DNA reads TGCAGCGGGCTCCGACAGCTAGTTCCCTACGAGCAGTACGTC.